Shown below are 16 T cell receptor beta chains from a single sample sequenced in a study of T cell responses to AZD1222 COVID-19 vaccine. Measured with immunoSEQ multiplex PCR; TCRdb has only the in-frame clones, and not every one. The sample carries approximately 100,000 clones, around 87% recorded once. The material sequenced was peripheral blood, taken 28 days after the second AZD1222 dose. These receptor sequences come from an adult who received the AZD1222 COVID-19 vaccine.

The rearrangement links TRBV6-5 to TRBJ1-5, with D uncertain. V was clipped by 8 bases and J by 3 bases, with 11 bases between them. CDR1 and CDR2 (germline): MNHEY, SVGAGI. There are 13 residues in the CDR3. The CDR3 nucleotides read TGTGCCAGCCACGCTGGCCCCAATCAGCCCCAGCATTTT. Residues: CASHAGPNQPQHF.

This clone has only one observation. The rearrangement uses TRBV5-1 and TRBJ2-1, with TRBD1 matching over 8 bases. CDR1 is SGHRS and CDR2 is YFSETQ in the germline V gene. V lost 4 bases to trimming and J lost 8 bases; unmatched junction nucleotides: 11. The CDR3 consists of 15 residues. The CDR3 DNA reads TGCGCCAGCAGCACCGGGACAGGTTGGGGGGATGAGCAGTTCTTC. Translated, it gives CASSTGTGWGDEQFF.

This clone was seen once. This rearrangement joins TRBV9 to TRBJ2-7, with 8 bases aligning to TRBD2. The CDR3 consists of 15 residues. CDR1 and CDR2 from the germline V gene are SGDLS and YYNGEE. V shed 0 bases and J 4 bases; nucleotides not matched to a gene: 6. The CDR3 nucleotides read TGTGCCAGCAGCGTAGCAGCGGGAGAAGGTTACGAGCAGTACTTC. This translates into CASSVAAGEGYEQYF.

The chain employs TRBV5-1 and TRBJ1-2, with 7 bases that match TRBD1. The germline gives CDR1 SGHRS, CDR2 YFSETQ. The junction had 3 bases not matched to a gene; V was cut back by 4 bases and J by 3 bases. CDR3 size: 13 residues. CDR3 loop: CASSQTGDYGYTF. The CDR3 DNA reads TGCGCCAGCAGCCAAACAGGGGACTATGGCTACACCTTC.

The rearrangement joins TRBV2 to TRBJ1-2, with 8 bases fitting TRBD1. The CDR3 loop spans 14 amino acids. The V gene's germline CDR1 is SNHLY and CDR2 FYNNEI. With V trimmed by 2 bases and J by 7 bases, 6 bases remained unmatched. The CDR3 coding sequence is TGTGCCAGCAGTGAAAGACAGGGGATCGGTGGCTACACCTTC. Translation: CASSERQGIGGYTF.

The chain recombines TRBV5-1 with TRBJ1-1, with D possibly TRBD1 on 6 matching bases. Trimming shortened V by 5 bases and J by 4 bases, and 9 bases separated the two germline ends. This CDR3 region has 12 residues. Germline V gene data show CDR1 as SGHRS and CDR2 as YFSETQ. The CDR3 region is CASSRGTTEAFF. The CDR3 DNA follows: TGCGCCAGCAGTAGGGGGACCACTGAAGCTTTCTTT.

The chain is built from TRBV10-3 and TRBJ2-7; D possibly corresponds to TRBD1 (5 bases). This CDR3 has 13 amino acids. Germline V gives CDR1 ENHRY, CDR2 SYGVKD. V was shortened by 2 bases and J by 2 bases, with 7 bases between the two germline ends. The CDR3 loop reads CAISEGATYEQYF. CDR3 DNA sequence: TGTGCCATCAGTGAGGGGGCAACCTACGAGCAGTACTTC.

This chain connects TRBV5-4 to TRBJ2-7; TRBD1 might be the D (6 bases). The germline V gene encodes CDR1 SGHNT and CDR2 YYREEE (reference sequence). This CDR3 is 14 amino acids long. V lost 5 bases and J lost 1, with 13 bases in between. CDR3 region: CASSDLGGSYEQYF. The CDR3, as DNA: TGTGCCAGCAGTGATTTAGGGGGTTCCTACGAGCAGTACTTC.

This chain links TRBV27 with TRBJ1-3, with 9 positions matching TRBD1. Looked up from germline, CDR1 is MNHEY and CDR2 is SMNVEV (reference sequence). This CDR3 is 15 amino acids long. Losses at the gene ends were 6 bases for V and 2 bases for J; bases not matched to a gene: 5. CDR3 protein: CASRITGGAGNTIYF. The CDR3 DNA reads TGTGCCAGCAGGATAACAGGGGGCGCTGGAAACACCATATATTTT.

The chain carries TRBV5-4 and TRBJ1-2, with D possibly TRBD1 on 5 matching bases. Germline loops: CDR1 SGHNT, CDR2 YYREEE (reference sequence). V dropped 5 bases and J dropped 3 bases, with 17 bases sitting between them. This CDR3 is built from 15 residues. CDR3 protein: CASSTPREVDYGYTF. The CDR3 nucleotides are TGTGCCAGCAGTACCCCCAGGGAGGTCGACTATGGCTACACCTTC.

CDR3 protein: CASRTVWTGGQPQHF. The CDR3 DNA reads as TGTGCCAGCAGGACCGTATGGACAGGGGGTCAGCCCCAGCATTTT. The chain carries TRBV28 and TRBJ1-5; 10 bases are a match to TRBD1. Unmatched junction bases numbered 8, after V lost 6 bases and J lost 6 bases. The CDR3 runs 15 residues. Germline CDR1 MDHEN, CDR2 SYDVKM.

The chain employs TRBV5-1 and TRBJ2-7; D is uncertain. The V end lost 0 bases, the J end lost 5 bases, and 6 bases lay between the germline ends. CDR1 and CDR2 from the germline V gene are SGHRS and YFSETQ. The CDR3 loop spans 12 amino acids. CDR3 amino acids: CASSLGLDEQYF. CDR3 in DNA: TGCGCCAGCAGCTTGGGGCTAGACGAGCAGTACTTC. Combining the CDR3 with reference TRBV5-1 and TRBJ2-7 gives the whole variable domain KAGVTQTPRYLIKTRGQQVTLSCSPISGHRSVSWYQQTPGQGLQFLFEYFSETQRNKGNFPGRFSGRQFSNSRSEMNVSTLELGDSALYLCASSLGLDEQYFGPGTRLTVT.

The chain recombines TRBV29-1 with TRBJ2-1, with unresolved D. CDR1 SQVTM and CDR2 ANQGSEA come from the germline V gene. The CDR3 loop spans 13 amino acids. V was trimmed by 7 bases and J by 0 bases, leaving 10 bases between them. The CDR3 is CSGGSISYNEQFF. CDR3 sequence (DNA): TGCAGCGGTGGGTCTATCTCCTACAATGAGCAGTTCTTC.

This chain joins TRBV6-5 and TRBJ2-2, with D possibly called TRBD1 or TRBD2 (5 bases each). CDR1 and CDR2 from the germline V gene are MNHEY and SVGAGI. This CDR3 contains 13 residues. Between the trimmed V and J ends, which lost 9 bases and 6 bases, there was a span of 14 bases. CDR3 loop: CASRLAGPGELFF. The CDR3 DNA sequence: TGTGCCAGTAGGCTAGCAGGGCCCGGGGAGCTGTTTTTT.

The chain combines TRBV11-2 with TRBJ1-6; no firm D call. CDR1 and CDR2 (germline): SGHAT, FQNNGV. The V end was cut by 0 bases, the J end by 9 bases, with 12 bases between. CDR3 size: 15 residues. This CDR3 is CASSLEFLSPSPLHF. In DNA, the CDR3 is TGTGCCAGCAGCTTAGAATTCCTGAGCCCTTCACCCCTCCACTTT.

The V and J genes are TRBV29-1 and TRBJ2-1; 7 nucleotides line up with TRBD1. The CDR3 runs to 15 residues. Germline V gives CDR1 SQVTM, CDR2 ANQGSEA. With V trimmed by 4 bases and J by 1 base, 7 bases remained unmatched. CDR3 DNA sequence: TGCAGCGTTGTTGGGGACAGCCTATCCTACAATGAGCAGTTCTTC. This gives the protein CSVVGDSLSYNEQFF.